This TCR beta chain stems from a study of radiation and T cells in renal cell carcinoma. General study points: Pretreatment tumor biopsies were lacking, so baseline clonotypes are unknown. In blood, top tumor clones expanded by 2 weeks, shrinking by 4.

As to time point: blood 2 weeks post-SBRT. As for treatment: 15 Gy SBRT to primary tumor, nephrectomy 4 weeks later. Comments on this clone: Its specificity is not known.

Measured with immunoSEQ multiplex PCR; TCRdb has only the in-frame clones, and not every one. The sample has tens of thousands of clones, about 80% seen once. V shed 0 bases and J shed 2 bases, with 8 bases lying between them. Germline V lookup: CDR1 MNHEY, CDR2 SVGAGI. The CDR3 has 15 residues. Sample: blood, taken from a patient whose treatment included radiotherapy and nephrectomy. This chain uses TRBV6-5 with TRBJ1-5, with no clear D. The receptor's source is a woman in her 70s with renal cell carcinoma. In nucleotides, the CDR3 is TGTGCCAGCAGTTACTCAGGGTATGGCAATCAGCCCCAGCATTTT. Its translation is CASSYSGYGNQPQHF.